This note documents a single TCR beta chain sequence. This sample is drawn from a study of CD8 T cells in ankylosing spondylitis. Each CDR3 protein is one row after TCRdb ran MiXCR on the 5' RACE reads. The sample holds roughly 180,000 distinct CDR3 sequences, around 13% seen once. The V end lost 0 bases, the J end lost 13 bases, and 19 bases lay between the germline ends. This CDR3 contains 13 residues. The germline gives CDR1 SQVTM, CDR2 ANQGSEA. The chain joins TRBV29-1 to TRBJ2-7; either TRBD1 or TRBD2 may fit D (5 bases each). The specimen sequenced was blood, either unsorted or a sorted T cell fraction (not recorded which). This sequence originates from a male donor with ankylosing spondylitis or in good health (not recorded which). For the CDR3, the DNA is TGCAGCGTTGAAGATCAAGAGCGTACCGGGGCCTACTTC. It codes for CSVEDQERTGAYF.